This record covers a single TCR beta chain. The antigen is not known. The record originates from a study of radiotherapy plus CTLA-4 blockade in lung cancer. In the study overall: Objective response rate was over 15%; disease control rate, about 28%.

Chemo-refractory metastatic non-small-cell lung cancer patients were treated with focal radiation plus CTLA-4 blockade with ipilimumab. The CDR3 has 11 residues. Study observations and caveats: Expansion in blood of tumor-derived TCR clones was seen after radiotherapy plus ipilimumab. Together with interferon-beta, which increased in serum after radiation, early dynamic changes in blood T cell clones were reportedly the best predictors of response.

Using immunoSEQ multiplex PCR, the repertoire was profiled, and TCRdb retains in-frame clones only, with some absent. The data show about 40,000 clones, 70% to 80% seen once. The material was peripheral blood, obtained from a patient treated with radiotherapy plus ipilimumab. This clonotype was sampled from a human donor with non-small cell lung cancer who had stable disease on radiotherapy plus ipilimumab. V usage is TRBV21-1 and J usage is TRBJ2-5; the table names TRBD1, a call not compared with the DNA. TRBV21-1 is deemed a pseudogene. This chain's CDR3 is CASSTRETQYF. CDR3 sequence (DNA): TGTGCCAGCAGCACCAGGGAGACCCAGTACTTC.